There are a few counts of the clone carrying this T cell receptor beta chain. The antigen remains undetermined. A universal primer site was created by template switching, with the cDNA bearing unique molecular identifiers. Each CDR3 protein gets one entry after TCRdb re-called the 5' RACE reads with MiXCR. The table records about 460,000 distinct CDR3 sequences, 13% to 15% of them present only once. The data stem from a study of identical twins. Notes on the study in general: Part of the zero-insertion signal could reflect confounding by invariant MAIT and iNKT cells. Beta out-of-frame sequences showed weaker excess twin sharing.

CDR3 size: 13 residues. From germline, CDR1 is SNHLY and CDR2 FYNNEI. V shed 7 bases, J shed 3 bases, and the junction held 4 bases outside the gene matches. This sample was also put to use in a study of yellow fever vaccine responses in identical twins.

Sequences were obtained from CD4+ T cells sorted from blood. The chain uses TRBV2 and TRBJ2-5; 8 nucleotides match TRBD2. This clonotype originated in a woman between 18 and 29 years old in good health. The CDR3, as DNA: TGTGCCAGCACGCGGGGGGCGAAAGAGACCCAGTACTTC. This translates into CASTRGAKETQYF.